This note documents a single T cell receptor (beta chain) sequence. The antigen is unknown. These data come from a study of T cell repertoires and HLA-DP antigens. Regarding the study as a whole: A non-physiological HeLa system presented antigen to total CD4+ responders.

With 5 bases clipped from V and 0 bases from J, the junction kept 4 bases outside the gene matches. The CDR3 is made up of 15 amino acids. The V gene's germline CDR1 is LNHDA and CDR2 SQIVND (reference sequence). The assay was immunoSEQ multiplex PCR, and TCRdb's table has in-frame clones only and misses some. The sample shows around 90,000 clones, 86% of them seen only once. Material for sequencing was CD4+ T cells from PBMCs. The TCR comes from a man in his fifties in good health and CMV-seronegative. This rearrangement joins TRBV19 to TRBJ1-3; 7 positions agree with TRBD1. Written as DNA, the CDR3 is TGTGCCAGTAGTCTGGACAGGAGCTCTGGAAACACCATATATTTT. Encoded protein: CASSLDRSSGNTIYF.